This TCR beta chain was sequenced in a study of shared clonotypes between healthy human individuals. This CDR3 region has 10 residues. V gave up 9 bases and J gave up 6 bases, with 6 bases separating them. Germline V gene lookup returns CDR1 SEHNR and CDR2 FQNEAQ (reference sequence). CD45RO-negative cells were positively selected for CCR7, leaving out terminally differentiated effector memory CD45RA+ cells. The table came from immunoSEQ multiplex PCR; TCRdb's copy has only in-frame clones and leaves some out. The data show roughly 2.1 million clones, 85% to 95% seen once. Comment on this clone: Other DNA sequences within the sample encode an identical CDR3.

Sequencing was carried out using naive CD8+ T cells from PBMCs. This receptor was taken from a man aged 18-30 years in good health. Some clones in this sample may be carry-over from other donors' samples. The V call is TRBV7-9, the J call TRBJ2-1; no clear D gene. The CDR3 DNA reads TGTGCCAGTGCTGGCAATGAGCAGTTCTTC. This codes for CASAGNEQFF.